These 16 T cell receptor beta chains were all obtained from the same sample, sequenced in a study of T cell responses to AZD1222 COVID-19 vaccine. Sequenced by immunoSEQ multiplex PCR; TCRdb stores in-frame clones only, minus some. The sample contains roughly 110,000 clones, roughly 89% of which appear only once. The sample consisted of peripheral blood, taken on day 0 of AZD1222 vaccination. Source of these receptors: an adult in good health.

The rearrangement uses TRBV19 and TRBJ1-2; unclear D gene. The CDR3 runs to 12 residues. Trimming took off 3 bases at V and 5 bases at J, with 7 bases between the two ends. In germline, CDR1 is LNHDA, CDR2 SQIVND (reference sequence). CDR3 nucleotides: TGTGCCAGTAGTATCCGGCGGTATGGCTACACCTTC. It codes for CASSIRRYGYTF.

The genes are TRBV19 and TRBJ2-3; D gene uncertain. The germline CDR1 and CDR2 sequences are LNHDA and SQIVND (reference sequence). The CDR3 covers 19 residues. V lost 0 bases and J 2 bases, leaving 21 bases between the germline ends. In DNA, the CDR3 is TGTGCCAGTAGTATAGATCTATATACGACCCCTCGAGACACAGATACGCAGTATTTT. It translates to CASSIDLYTTPRDTDTQYF.

V and J are TRBV5-1 and TRBJ2-7, with D perhaps assigned TRBD1 or TRBD2 (6 bases each). The CDR3 is 18 amino acids. Germline CDR1 reads SGHRS; CDR2 reads YFSETQ. The ends were cut back, 1 base at V and 2 bases at J, with 22 bases in the middle. The CDR3, as DNA: TGCGCCAGCAGCTTGTACCCTCCTTTCGAGGGGGGAACCTACGAGCAGTACTTC. This gives the protein CASSLYPPFEGGTYEQYF.

The chain employs TRBV7-2 and TRBJ2-5, with D possibly matching TRBD2 (5 bases). The CDR3 runs to 14 residues. V gave up 0 bases and J gave up 9 bases, with 14 bases separating them. Germline assignment: CDR1 SGHTA and CDR2 FQGNSA. CDR3 DNA sequence: TGTGCCAGCAGCTTAGCGGTGGAGGCATCGGCCCAGTACTTC. It translates to CASSLAVEASAQYF. Full variable domain (missing parts from reference TRBV7-2 and TRBJ2-5): GAGVSQSPSNKVTEKGKDVELRCDPISGHTALYWYRQSLGQGLEFLIYFQGNSAPDKSGLPSDRFSAERTGGSVSTLTIQRTQQEDSAVYLCASSLAVEASAQYFGPGTRLLVL.

The V and J genes are TRBV13 and TRBJ2-7, with D tentatively TRBD2 (6 bases). V dropped 4 bases and J dropped 6 bases, with 22 bases sitting between them. This CDR3 has 16 amino acids. Germline V gene data show CDR1 as PRHDT and CDR2 as FYEKMQ (reference sequence). The CDR3 loop reads CASSSSGGKGEREQYF. For the CDR3, the DNA is TGTGCCAGCAGCTCTAGTGGCGGGAAAGGCGAGCGCGAGCAGTACTTC.

The chain uses TRBV7-2 and TRBJ2-5; 9 nucleotides agree with TRBD1. Germline V gene sequence: CDR1 SGHTA, CDR2 FQGNSA. The V gene end was trimmed by 2 bases and the J gene end by 2 bases; junction bases not matched to a gene: 9. The CDR3 length is 17 residues. Here the CDR3 reads CASSLRRTGAGQETQYF. DNA for the CDR3: TGTGCCAGCAGCTTACGACGGACAGGGGCGGGTCAAGAGACCCAGTACTTC. The whole variable domain, remainder taken from reference TRBV7-2 and TRBJ2-5, is GAGVSQSPSNKVTEKGKDVELRCDPISGHTALYWYRQSLGQGLEFLIYFQGNSAPDKSGLPSDRFSAERTGGSVSTLTIQRTQQEDSAVYLCASSLRRTGAGQETQYFGPGTRLLVL.

This chain links TRBV5-6 with TRBJ1-2; the D is unclear. V was trimmed by 0 bases and J by 2 bases, leaving 8 bases between them. Germline values: CDR1 SGHDT, CDR2 YYEEEE. The CDR3 totals 14 residues. CDR3 sequence reads: CASSLASQNYGYTF. CDR3 coding DNA: TGTGCCAGCAGCTTGGCGTCGCAGAACTATGGCTACACCTTC.

The V and J genes are TRBV5-4 and TRBJ2-2; 13 nucleotides agree with TRBD2. Germline V lookup: CDR1 SGHNT, CDR2 YYREEE (reference sequence). The V gene end was trimmed by 4 bases and the J gene end by 3 bases; junction bases not matched to a gene: 9. The CDR3 length is 18 residues. As DNA, the CDR3 is TGTGCCAGCAGCGAAGGACTAGCGGGAGTACAGTACACCGGGGAGCTGTTTTTT. Protein product: CASSEGLAGVQYTGELFF.

This clone was counted a few times. The chain has TRBV20-1 and TRBJ1-2; D uncertain. The germline gives CDR1 DFQATT, CDR2 SNEGSKA (reference sequence). The CDR3 runs to 12 residues. With 3 bases removed from V and 5 bases from J, the gap between germline ends came to 10 bases. CDR3: CSASFGPYGYTF. CDR3 nucleotide sequence: TGCAGTGCTAGTTTTGGACCTTATGGCTACACCTTC.

This sequence joins TRBV10-3 and TRBJ1-5; 8 positions agree with TRBD1. The length of the CDR3 is 15 residues. The germline V gene encodes CDR1 ENHRY and CDR2 SYGVKD. V trimming: 0 bases; J trimming: 4 bases; junction bases outside the gene matches: 2. CDR3 nucleotides: TGTGCCATCAGTGAGTCAACAGGGGGTAATCAGCCCCAGCATTTT. Residues: CAISESTGGNQPQHF.

This chain connects TRBV19 to TRBJ2-1; TRBD2 matches 11 bases. There are 16 residues in the CDR3. Germline CDR1 reads LNHDA; CDR2 reads SQIVND (reference sequence). Trimming cost V 4 bases and J 6 bases; bases outside gene matches: 8. DNA of the CDR3: TGTGCCAGTAGTACCACATTTAGCGGGAGGGGCAATGAGCAGTTCTTC. Its translation is CASSTTFSGRGNEQFF.

The rearrangement joins TRBV5-1 to TRBJ2-5, with D perhaps TRBD2 (6 bases). The V end lost 2 bases, the J end lost 5 bases, and 19 bases lay between the germline ends. The V gene's germline CDR1 is SGHRS and CDR2 YFSETQ. This CDR3 contains 16 residues. The CDR3 reads CASSFSGTGAEETQYF. The CDR3 coding sequence is TGCGCCAGCAGCTTCTCCGGGACTGGCGCCGAGGAGACCCAGTACTTC.

This chain uses TRBV7-5 with TRBJ2-7; TRBD2, the table's D call, was not compared with the DNA. TRBV7-5 is classified as a pseudogene. The CDR3 contains 16 residues. CDR3 loop: CARSLALGSRPRGQYF. The CDR3 region has the DNA TGTGCCAGAAGCTTAGCGCTTGGCAGCAGACCCCGAGGGCAGTACTTC.

The chain employs TRBV5-1 and TRBJ2-3, with D perhaps matching TRBD1 (6 bases). The CDR3 length is 13 residues. Germline CDR1 reads SGHRS; CDR2 reads YFSETQ. The ends were cut back, 4 bases at V and 7 bases at J, with 13 bases in the middle. The CDR3 bases are TGCGCCAGCAGCAGGGACAACAGCAATACGCAGTATTTT. Translating it yields CASSRDNSNTQYF.

This sequence joins TRBV2 and TRBJ2-3; D remains unclear. The CDR3 is 11 residues long. Germline CDR1 and CDR2: SNHLY and FYNNEI. Deletions cut 8 bases from V and 5 bases from J, with 8 bases between. The DNA for the CDR3 is TGTGCCAGCGGCCAAGTAGATACGCAGTATTTT. Amino acid sequence: CASGQVDTQYF. Together with reference TRBV2 and TRBJ2-3, the CDR3 gives the full variable domain: EPEVTQTPSHQVTQMGQEVILRCVPISNHLYFYWYRQILGQKVEFLVSFYNNEISEKSEIFDDQFSVERPDGSNFTLKIRSTKLEDSAMYFCASGQVDTQYFGPGTRLTVL.

V is TRBV4-2 and J is TRBJ2-3; 8 bases line up with TRBD1. CDR3 size: 16 residues. Trimming cost V 1 base and J 1 base; bases outside gene matches: 4. Germline V CDR1 and CDR2: LGHNA, YNFKEQ. CDR3 residues: CASSQGLGQGTDTQYF. CDR3 DNA sequence: TGTGCCAGCAGCCAAGGCCTGGGACAGGGCACAGATACGCAGTATTTT.